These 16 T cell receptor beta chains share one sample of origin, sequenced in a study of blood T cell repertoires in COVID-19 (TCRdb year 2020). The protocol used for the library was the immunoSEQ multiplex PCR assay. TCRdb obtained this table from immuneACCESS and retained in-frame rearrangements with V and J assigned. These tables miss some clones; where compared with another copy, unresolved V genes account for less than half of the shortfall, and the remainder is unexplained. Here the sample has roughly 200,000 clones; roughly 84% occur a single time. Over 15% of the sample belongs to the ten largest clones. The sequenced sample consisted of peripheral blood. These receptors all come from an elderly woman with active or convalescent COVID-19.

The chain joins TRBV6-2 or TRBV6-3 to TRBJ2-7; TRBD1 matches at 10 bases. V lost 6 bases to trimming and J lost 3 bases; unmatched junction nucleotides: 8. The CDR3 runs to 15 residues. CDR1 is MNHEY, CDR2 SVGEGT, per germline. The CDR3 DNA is TGTGCCAGCAGCCACGACAGGGGGCTCATCTACGAGCAGTACTTC. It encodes CASSHDRGLIYEQYF.

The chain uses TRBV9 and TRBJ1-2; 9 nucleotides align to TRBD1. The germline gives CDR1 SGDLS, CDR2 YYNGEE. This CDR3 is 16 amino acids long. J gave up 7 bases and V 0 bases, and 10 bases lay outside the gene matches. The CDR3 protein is CASSVGVGQGLGGYTF. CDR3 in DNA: TGTGCCAGCAGCGTAGGGGTCGGACAGGGGTTGGGTGGCTACACCTTC.

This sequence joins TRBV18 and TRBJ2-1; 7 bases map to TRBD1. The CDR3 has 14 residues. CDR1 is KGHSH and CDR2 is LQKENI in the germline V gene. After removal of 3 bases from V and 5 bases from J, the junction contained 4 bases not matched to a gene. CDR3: CASSPTGWDNEQFF. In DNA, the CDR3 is TGTGCCAGCTCACCGACAGGGTGGGACAATGAGCAGTTCTTC.

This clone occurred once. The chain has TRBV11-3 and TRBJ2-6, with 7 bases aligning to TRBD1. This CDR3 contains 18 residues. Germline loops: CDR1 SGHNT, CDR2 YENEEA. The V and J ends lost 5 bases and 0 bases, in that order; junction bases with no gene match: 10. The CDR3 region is CASSPRTGSFSGANVLTF. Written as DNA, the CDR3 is TGTGCCAGCAGCCCTCGGACAGGATCCTTCTCTGGGGCCAACGTCCTGACTTTC. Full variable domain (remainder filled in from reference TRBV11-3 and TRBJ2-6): EAGVVQSPRYKIIEKKQPVAFWCNPISGHNTLYWYLQNLGQGPELLIRYENEEAVDDSQLPKDRFSAERLKGVDSTLKIQPAELGDSAVYLCASSPRTGSFSGANVLTFGAGSRLTVL.

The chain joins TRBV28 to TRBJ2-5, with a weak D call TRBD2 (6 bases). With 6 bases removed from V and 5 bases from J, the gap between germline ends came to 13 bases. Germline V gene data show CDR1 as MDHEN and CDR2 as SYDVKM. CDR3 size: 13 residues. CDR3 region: CASSPLAPETQYF. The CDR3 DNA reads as TGTGCCAGCAGCCCACTAGCCCCGGAGACCCAGTACTTC.

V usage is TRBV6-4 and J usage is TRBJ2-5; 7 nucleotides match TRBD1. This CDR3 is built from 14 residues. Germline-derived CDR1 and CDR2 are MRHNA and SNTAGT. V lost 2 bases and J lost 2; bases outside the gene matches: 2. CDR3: CASSDGTVQETQYF. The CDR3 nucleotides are TGTGCCAGCAGTGACGGGACAGTTCAAGAGACCCAGTACTTC.

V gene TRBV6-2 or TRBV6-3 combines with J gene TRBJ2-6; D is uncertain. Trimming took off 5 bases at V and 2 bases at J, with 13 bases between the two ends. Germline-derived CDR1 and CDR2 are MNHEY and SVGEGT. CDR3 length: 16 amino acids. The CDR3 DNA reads TGTGCCAGCAGTCCCCACCGACGGGCTGGGGCCAACGTCCTGACTTTC. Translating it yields CASSPHRRAGANVLTF.

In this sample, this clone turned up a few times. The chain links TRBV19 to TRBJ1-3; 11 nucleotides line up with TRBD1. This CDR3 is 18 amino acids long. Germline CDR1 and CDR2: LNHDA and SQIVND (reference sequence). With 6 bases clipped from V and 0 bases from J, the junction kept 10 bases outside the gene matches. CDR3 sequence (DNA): TGTGCCAGTAGATCTACCGGGACAGGGGGGATCTCTGGAAACACCATATATTTT. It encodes CASRSTGTGGISGNTIYF.

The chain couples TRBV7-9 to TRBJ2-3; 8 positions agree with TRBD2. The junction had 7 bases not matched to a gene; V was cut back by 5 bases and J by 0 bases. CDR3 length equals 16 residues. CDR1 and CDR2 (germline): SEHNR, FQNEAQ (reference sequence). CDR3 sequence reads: CASSPREALSTDTQYF. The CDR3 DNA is TGTGCCAGCAGCCCGCGGGAGGCTCTTAGCACAGATACGCAGTATTTT. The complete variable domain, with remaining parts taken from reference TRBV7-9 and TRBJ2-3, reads DTGVSQNPRHKITKRGQNVTFRCDPISEHNRLYWYRQTLGQGPEFLTYFQNEAQLEKSRLLSDRFSAERPKGSFSTLEIQRTEQGDSAMYLCASSPREALSTDTQYFGPGTRLTVL.

Written as DNA, the CDR3 is TGTGCCAGTAGTATGTTGGGGCGCGGGAACACAGATACGCAGTATTTT. Translation: CASSMLGRGNTDTQYF. This chain uses TRBV19 with TRBJ2-3; weak D call: TRBD2 (6 bases). With 3 bases removed from V and 2 bases from J, the gap between germline ends came to 15 bases. The V gene's germline CDR1 is LNHDA and CDR2 SQIVND (reference sequence). This CDR3 has 16 residues.

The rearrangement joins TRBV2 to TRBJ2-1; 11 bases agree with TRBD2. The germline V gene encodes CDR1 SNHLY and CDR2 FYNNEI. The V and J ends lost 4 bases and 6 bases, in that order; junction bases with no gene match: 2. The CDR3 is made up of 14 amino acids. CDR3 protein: CASSVLAGVNEQFF. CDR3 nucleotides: TGTGCCAGCAGTGTACTAGCGGGGGTCAATGAGCAGTTCTTC.

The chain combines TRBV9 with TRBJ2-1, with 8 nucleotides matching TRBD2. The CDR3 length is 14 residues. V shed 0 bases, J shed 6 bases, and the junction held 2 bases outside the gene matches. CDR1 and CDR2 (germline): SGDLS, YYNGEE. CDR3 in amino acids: CASSVATSGNEQFF. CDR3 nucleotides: TGTGCCAGCAGCGTAGCCACTAGCGGCAATGAGCAGTTCTTC.

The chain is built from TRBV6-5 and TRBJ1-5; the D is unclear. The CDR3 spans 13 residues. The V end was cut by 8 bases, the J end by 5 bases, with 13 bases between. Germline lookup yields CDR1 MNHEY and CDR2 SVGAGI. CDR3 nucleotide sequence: TGTGCCAGCTGCATTAGAACCGATCAGCCCCAGCATTTT. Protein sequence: CASCIRTDQPQHF.

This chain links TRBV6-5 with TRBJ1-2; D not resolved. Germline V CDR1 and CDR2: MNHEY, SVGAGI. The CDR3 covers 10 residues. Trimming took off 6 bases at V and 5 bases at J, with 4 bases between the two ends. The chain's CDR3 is CASRTYGYTF. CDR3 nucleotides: TGTGCCAGCAGGACTTATGGCTACACCTTC.

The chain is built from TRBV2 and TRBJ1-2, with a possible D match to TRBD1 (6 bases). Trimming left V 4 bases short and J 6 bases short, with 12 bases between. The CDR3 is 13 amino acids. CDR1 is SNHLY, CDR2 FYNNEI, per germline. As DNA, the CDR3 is TGTGCCAGCAGTGGGGACACCGGAGATGGCTACACCTTC. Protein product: CASSGDTGDGYTF.

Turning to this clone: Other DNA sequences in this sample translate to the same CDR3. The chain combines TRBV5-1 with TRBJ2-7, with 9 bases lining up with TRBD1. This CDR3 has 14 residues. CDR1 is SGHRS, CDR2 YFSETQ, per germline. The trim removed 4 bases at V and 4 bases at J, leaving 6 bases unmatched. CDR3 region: CASSPGQGSYEQYF. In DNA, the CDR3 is TGCGCCAGCAGCCCTGGACAGGGGAGTTACGAGCAGTACTTC.